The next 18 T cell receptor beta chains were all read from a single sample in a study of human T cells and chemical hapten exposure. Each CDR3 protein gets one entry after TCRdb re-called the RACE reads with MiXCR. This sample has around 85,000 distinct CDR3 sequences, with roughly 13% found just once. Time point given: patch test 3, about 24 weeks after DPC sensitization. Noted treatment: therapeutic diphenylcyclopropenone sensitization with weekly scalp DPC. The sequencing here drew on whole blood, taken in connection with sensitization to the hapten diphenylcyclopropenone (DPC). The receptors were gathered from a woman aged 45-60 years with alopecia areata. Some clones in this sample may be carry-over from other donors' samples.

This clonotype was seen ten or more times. In DNA form, the CDR3 reads TGCAGCGTTGCCCAGGGGGCCCCAGGTTCACCCCTCCACTTT. Its protein product is CSVAQGAPGSPLHF. This chain joins TRBV29-1 and TRBJ1-6; 8 nucleotides agree with TRBD1. The CDR3 runs 14 residues. Germline CDR1 SQVTM, CDR2 ANQGSEA. V was clipped by 4 bases and J by 9 bases; unmatched bases: 8.

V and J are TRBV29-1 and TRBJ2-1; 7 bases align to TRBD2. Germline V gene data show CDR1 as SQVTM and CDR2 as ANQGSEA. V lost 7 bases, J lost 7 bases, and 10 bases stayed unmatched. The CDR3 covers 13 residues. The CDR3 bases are TGCAGCGGAAGCAGACTAGCAGAGAATGAGCAGTTCTTC. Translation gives CSGSRLAENEQFF.

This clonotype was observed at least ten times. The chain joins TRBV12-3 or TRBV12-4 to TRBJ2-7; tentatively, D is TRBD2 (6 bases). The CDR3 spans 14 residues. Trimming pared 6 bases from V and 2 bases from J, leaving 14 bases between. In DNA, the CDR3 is TGTGCCAGCAGCCGAGGAGGGTCAACCTACGAGCAGTACTTC. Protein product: CASSRGGSTYEQYF.

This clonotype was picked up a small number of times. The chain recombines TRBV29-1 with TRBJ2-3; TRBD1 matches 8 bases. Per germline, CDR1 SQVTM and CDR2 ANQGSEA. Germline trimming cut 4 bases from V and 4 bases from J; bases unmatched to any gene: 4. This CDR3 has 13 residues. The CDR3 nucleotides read TGCAGCGTTGGGACAGGGTGGCCAGATACGCAGTATTTT. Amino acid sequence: CSVGTGWPDTQYF.

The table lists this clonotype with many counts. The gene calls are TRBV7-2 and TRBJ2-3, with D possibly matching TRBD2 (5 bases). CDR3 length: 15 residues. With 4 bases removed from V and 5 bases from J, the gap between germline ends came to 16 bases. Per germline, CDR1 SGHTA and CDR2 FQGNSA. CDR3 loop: CASSSDFHEGDTQYF. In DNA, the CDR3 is TGTGCCAGCAGCTCGGACTTTCACGAGGGAGATACGCAGTATTTT.

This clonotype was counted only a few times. CDR3 DNA sequence: TGCAGTGCCCTGACAGGGTGGGCGAGCAATCAGCCCCAGCATTTT. This codes for CSALTGWASNQPQHF. V gene TRBV20-1 combines with J gene TRBJ1-5; 7 positions agree with TRBD1. Germline CDR1 and CDR2: DFQATT and SNEGSKA (reference sequence). V lost 6 bases, J lost 1 base, and 9 bases stayed unmatched. The CDR3 covers 15 residues.

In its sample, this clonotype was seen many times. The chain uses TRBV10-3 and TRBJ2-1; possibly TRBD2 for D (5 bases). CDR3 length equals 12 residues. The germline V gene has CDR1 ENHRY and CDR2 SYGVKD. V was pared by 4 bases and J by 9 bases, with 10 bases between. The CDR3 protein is CAISGPAGEQFF. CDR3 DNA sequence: TGTGCCATCAGTGGGCCGGCGGGTGAGCAGTTCTTC.

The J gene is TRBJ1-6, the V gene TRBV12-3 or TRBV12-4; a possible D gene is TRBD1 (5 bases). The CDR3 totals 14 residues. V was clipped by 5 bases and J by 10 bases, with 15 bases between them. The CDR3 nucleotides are TGTGCCAGCAGTACCCAGGGTGGAGGATCACCCCTCCACTTT. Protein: CASSTQGGGSPLHF.

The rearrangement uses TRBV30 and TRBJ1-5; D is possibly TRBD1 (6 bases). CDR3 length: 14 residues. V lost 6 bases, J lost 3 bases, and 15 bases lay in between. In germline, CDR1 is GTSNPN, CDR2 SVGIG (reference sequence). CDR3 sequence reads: CACSAGDHNQPQHF. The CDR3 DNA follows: TGTGCCTGCTCTGCAGGGGACCACAATCAGCCCCAGCATTTT.

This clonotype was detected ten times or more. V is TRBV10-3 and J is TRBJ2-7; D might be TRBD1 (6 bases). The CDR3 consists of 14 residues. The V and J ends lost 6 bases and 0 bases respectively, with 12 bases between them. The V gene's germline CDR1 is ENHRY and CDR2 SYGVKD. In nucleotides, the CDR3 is TGTGCCATCAGGACGACAGGAAGCTCCTACGAGCAGTACTTC. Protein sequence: CAIRTTGSSYEQYF.

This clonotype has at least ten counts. The CDR3 nucleotides are TGCAGTGCCCTACCTATAGCGGGCTCAGATACGCAGTATTTT. The encoded protein is CSALPIAGSDTQYF. The genes are TRBV20-1 and TRBJ2-3; the match to TRBD2 covers 7 bases. The junction had 10 bases not matched to a gene; V was cut back by 6 bases and J by 4 bases. CDR1 and CDR2 (germline): DFQATT, SNEGSKA (reference sequence). CDR3 length equals 14 residues.

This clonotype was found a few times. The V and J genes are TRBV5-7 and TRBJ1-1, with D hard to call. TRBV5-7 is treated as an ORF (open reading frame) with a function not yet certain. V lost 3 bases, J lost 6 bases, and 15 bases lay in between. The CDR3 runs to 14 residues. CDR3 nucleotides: TGTGCCAGCAGCTGTGGACCGGTTTTATCTGAAGCTTTCTTT. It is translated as CASSCGPVLSEAFF.

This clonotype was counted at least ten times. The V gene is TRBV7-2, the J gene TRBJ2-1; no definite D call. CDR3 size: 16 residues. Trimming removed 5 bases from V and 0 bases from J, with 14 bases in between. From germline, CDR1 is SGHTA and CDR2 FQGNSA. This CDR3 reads CASSPQVGYSYNEQFF. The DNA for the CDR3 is TGTGCCAGCAGCCCTCAAGTAGGCTACTCCTACAATGAGCAGTTCTTC.

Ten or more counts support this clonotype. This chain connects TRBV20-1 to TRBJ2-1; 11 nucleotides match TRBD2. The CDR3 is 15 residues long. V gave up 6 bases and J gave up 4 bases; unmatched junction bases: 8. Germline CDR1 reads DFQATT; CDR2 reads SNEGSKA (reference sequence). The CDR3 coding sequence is TGCAGTGCGCAAGGAACTAGCGGGAGTTACAATGAGCAGTTCTTC. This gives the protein CSAQGTSGSYNEQFF.

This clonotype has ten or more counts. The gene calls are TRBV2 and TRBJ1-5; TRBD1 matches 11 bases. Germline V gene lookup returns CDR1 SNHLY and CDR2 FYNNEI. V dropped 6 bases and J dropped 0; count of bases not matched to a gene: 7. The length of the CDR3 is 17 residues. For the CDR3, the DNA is TGTGCCAGCAGGACGGGGACAGGGGGATATAGCAATCAGCCCCAGCATTTT. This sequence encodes CASRTGTGGYSNQPQHF.

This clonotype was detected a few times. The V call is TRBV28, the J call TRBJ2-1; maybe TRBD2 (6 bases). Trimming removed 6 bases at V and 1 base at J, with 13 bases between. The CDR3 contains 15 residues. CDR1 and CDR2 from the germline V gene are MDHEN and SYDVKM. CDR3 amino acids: CASRSRDWSYNEQFF. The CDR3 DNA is TGTGCCAGCAGGAGCCGGGACTGGTCCTACAATGAGCAGTTCTTC.

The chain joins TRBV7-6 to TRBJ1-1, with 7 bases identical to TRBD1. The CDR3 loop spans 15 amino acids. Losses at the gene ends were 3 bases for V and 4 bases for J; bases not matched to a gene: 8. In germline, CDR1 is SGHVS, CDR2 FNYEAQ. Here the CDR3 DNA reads TGTGCCAGCAGCTTGGCCCGACAGGGAAGCACTGAAGCTTTCTTT. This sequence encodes CASSLARQGSTEAFF. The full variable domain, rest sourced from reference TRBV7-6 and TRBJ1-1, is GAGVSQSPRYKVTKRGQDVALRCDPISGHVSLYWYRQALGQGPEFLTYFNYEAQQDKSGLPNDRFSAERPEGSISTLTIQRTEQRDSAMYRCASSLARQGSTEAFFGQGTRLTVV.

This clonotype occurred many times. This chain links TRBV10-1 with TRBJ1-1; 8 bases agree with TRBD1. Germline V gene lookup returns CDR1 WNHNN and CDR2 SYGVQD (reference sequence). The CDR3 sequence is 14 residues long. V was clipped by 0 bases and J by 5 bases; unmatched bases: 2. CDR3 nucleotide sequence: TGCGCCAGCAGTGAGTCTCGACAGGGGACTGAAGCTTTCTTT. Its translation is CASSESRQGTEAFF.